These 6 T cell receptor beta chains were sequenced from one sample in a study of blood T cell repertoires in COVID-19. Some clones are missing from TCRdb's copy, which holds only in-frame ones; the method was immunoSEQ multiplex PCR. Among some 240,000 clones listed, 75% to 85% were seen once. Source material: peripheral blood. The receptors come from a woman aged 60-70 years with active or convalescent COVID-19.

This sequence joins TRBV6-5 and TRBJ1-2, with unresolved D. CDR3 length: 15 amino acids. V lost 8 bases, J lost 5 bases, and 21 bases lay in between. The germline gives CDR1 MNHEY, CDR2 SVGAGI. CDR3 DNA: TGTGCCAGCGCCCCCGGGAAGATGCTTTCTTATGGCTACACCTTC. This translates into CASAPGKMLSYGYTF.

The count of this clone is one. This rearrangement joins TRBV7-6 to TRBJ2-2; weak D call: TRBD1 (6 bases). The V gene lost 5 bases and the J gene lost 6 bases, with 10 bases spanning the gap. Germline V gives CDR1 SGHVS, CDR2 FNYEAQ. The CDR3 totals 13 residues. The CDR3 loop is CASSTGQAGELFF. The CDR3 nucleotides are TGTGCCAGCAGCACGGGACAAGCCGGGGAGCTGTTTTTT.

The CDR3 bases are TGCAGCGTCCAGGGATCCGGGGAGCTGTTTTTT. This translates into CSVQGSGELFF. This rearrangement joins TRBV29-1 to TRBJ2-2, with a weak D call TRBD1 (5 bases). The germline gives CDR1 SQVTM, CDR2 ANQGSEA. V gave up 6 bases and J gave up 6 bases, with 8 bases separating them. This CDR3 has 11 residues.

The genes are TRBV27 and TRBJ2-7; TRBD2 matches at 9 bases. The CDR3 contains 14 residues. Trimming removed 6 bases from V and 4 bases from J; junction bases left unmatched: 7. Germline V gene data show CDR1 as MNHEY and CDR2 as SMNVEV (reference sequence). CDR3 sequence: CASSWREGEYEQYF. The CDR3 DNA sequence: TGTGCCAGCAGCTGGCGGGAGGGGGAATACGAGCAGTACTTC.

The J gene is TRBJ2-3, the V gene TRBV18; D unclear. The germline V and J ends were trimmed by 3 bases and 1 base, with 11 bases remaining between them. The CDR3 is 15 amino acids. CDR1 and CDR2 (germline): KGHSH, LQKENI. The CDR3 coding sequence is TGTGCCAGCTCACCCCCACTCTTCGGCACAGATACGCAGTATTTT. The encoded protein is CASSPPLFGTDTQYF.

This sequence joins TRBV5-5 and TRBJ1-2; TRBD1 matches at 8 bases. The CDR3 extends over 14 amino acids. V shed 2 bases, J shed 5 bases, and the junction held 5 bases outside the gene matches. The germline V gene has CDR1 SGHKS and CDR2 YYEKEE (reference sequence). CDR3 loop: CASSFTGGKYGYTF. In DNA form, the CDR3 reads TGTGCCAGCAGCTTTACAGGGGGGAAATATGGCTACACCTTC.